Described below is a single T cell receptor beta chain sequence and its context. This specimen comes from a study of blood T cell repertoires in COVID-19. For the study at large: Donors in the United States, Italy and Spain gave samples during acute or convalescent COVID-19. PBMCs, B-cell-depleted T cells, or T cells were the source of the cDNA or gDNA that made up the material.

Source study methods: Nucleated cell number was recorded as an estimate derived from reference gene primer amplification. The repertoire was sequenced with immunoSEQ multiplex PCR; TCRdb's copy has only in-frame clones and lacks some. V and J calls and clone size are as listed in that table; D and trimming were resolved from the DNA. This sample yields 200,000 to 250,000 clones, of which roughly four fifths are seen a single time; more than 10% belongs to the top ten. This CDR3 spans 16 amino acids. Germline CDR1 is SGHKS and CDR2 is YYEKEE (reference sequence). The J segment lost 7 bases and the V segment lost 4 bases, leaving 8 bases of the junction unmatched.

This chain links TRBV5-5 with TRBJ2-2, with 12 bases identical to TRBD2. This clonotype was sampled from a woman aged 40 to 50 with acute or convalescent COVID-19. Sequenced material: peripheral blood. The CDR3 spells CASSTTSGSAIGELFF. DNA for the CDR3: TGTGCCAGCAGCACGACTAGCGGGAGCGCGATCGGGGAGCTGTTTTTT. The variable domain in full, with the rest retrieved from reference TRBV5-5 and TRBJ2-2, is DAGVTQSPTHLIKTRGQQVTLRCSPISGHKSVSWYQQVLGQGPQFIFQYYEKEERGRGNFPDRFSARQFPNYSSELNVNALLLGDSALYLCASSTTSGSAIGELFFGEGSRLTVL.